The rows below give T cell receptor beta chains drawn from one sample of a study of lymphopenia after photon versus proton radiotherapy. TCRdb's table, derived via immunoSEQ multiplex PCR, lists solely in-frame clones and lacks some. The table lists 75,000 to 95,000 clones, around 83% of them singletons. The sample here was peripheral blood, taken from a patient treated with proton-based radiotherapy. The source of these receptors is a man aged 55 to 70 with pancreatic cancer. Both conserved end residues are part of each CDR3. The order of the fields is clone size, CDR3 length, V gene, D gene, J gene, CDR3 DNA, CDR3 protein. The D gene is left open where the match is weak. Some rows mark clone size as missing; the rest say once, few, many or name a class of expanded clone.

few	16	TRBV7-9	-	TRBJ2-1	TGTGCCAGCAGCTTATCTACCGGGAGCTCCTACAATGAGCAGTTCTTC	CASSLSTGSSYNEQFF
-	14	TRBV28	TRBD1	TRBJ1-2	TGTGCCAGCAAACCGGGACAGGGATCCTATGGCTACACCTTC	CASKPGQGSYGYTF
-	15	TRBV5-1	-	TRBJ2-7	TGCGCCAGCAGCCGAACTACAGGTACGGGGTACGAGCAGTACTTC	CASSRTTGTGYEQYF
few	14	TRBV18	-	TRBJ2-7	TGTGCCAGCTCCCTAACCGATTTCTCCTACGAGCAGTACTTC	CASSLTDFSYEQYF
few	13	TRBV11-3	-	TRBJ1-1	TGTGCCAGCAGCTCGGGGCCTGGCGCTGAAGCTTTCTTT	CASSSGPGAEAFF
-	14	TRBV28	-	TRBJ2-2	TGTGCCAGCAGTTTTAGTACAGACACCGGGGAGCTGTTTTTT	CASSFSTDTGELFF
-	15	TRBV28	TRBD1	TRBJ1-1	TGTGCCAGCAGTCCCTATTCACAGGGGTACACTGAAGCTTTCTTT	CASSPYSQGYTEAFF
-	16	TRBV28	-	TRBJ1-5	TGTGCCAGCAGTTCCTATTTCAGCGATAGCAATCAGCCCCAGCATTTT	CASSSYFSDSNQPQHF
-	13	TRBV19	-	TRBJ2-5	TGTGCCAGCGGGCCTCGGGGCCAAGAGACCCAGTACTTC	CASGPRGQETQYF
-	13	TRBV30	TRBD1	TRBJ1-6	TGTGCCTGGAGTCGACAGGGGGATTCACCCCTCCACTTT	CAWSRQGDSPLHF
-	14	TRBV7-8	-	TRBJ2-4	TGTGCCAGCAGTCTCGTGGGGGGCGCGTCCACTCAGTACTTC	CASSLVGGASTQYF
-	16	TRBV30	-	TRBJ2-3	TGTGCCTGGAGTGTACTGGGGCGGGCCGCGACAGATACGCAGTATTTT	CAWSVLGRAATDTQYF
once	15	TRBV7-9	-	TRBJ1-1	TGTGCCAGCAGCTCGTTTTGGGTACAGAACACTGAAGCTTTCTTT	CASSSFWVQNTEAFF
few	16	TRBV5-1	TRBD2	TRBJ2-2	TGCGCCAGCAGCGTAACTAGCGGAACGAACACCGGGGAGCTGTTTTTT	CASSVTSGTNTGELFF
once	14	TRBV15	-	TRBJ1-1	TGTGCCACCAGCAGAGATCTTCGGGGCACTGAAGCTTTCTTT	CATSRDLRGTEAFF
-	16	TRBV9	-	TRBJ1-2	TGTGCCAGCAGCGTAGGTCGGGCCAGAAAGGATTATGGCTACACCTTC	CASSVGRARKDYGYTF
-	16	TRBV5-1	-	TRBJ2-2	TGCGCCAGCAGCTACTCCGGGGGAATGAACACCGGGGAGCTGTTTTTT	CASSYSGGMNTGELFF
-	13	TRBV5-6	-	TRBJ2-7	TGTGCCAGCAGCTCGGGACTCATCTACGAGCAGTACTTC	CASSSGLIYEQYF
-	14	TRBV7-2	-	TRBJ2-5	TGTGCCAGCAGCTTAGCCAGCCTCCAAGAGACCCAGTACTTC	CASSLASLQETQYF
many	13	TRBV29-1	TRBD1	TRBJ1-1	TGCAGCGTTCGGACAGGGGGGAACACTGAAGCTTTCTTT	CSVRTGGNTEAFF
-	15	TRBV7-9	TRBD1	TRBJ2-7	TGTGCCAGCAGCCCTGGGGACAGGGCATCCTACGAGCAGTACTTC	CASSPGDRASYEQYF
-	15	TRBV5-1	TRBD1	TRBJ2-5	TGCGCCAGCAGCATTCAGGGGGCGACCCAAGAGACCCAGTACTTC	CASSIQGATQETQYF
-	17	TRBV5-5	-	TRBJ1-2	TGTGCCAGCAGCCAAGATCCCTCGGGGGCCCAAAACTATGGCTACACCTTC	CASSQDPSGAQNYGYTF
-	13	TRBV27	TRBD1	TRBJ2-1	TGTGCCAGCAGCACTACAGGGACAGGTGGGCAGTTCTTC	CASSTTGTGGQFF
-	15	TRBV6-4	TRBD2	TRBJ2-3	TGTGCCAGCAGTTCCCTAGCGGGAGAGACAGATACGCAGTATTTT	CASSSLAGETDTQYF
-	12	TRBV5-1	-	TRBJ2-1	TGCGCCAGCAGCTTGAGTAAAGGGGAGCAGTTCTTC	CASSLSKGEQFF
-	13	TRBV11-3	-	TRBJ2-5	TGTGCCACCGCGGCGGGGGCTCAGGAGACCCAGTACTTC	CATAAGAQETQYF
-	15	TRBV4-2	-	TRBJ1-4	TGTGCCAGCAGTCCAGGCGGGTGGGCTAATGAAAAACTGTTTTTT	CASSPGGWANEKLFF
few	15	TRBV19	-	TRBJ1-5	TGTGCCAGTAGGAGACAAACCGGTGGCAATCAGCCCCAGCATTTT	CASRRQTGGNQPQHF
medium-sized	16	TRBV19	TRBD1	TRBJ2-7	TGTGCCAGTAGTATGGGCTTGGGGACAGGACTCTACGAGCAGTACTTC	CASSMGLGTGLYEQYF
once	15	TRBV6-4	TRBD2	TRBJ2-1	TGTGCCAGCAGTTCGATAGCGGGAGGACTCAATGAGCAGTTCTTC	CASSSIAGGLNEQFF
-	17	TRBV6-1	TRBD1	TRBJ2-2	TGTGCCAGCAGTGCTAGCCGGGACAGGGGGTATACCGGGGAGCTGTTTTTT	CASSASRDRGYTGELFF
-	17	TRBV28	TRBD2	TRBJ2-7	TGTGCCAGCAGTTTTAGGCAAAAGCGGGATTCAGCCTACGAGCAGTACTTC	CASSFRQKRDSAYEQYF
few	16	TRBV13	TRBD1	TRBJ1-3	TGTGCCAGCAGCACCAGACAGGGCCGCTCTGGAAACACCATATATTTT	CASSTRQGRSGNTIYF
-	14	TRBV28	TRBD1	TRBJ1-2	TGTGCCAGCAGTTCCGGGACAGAAAACTATGGCTACACCTTC	CASSSGTENYGYTF
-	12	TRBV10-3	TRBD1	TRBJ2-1	TGTGCCATCAGCACAACAGGGGATGAGCAGTTCTTC	CAISTTGDEQFF
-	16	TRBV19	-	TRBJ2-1	TGTGCCAGTAGGGAAATAGCGGACCTTTCCTACAATGAGCAGTTCTTC	CASREIADLSYNEQFF
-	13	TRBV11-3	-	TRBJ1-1	TGTGCCAGCAGCTTAGCCGTTAACACTGAAGCTTTCTTT	CASSLAVNTEAFF
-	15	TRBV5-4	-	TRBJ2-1	TGTGCCAGCAGCTTGGTAGCAGGGAGGAACAATGAGCAGTTCTTC	CASSLVAGRNNEQFF
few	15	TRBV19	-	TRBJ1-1	TGTGCCAGCATCGATGGAGGGGTGGGGGACACTGAAGCTTTCTTT	CASIDGGVGDTEAFF